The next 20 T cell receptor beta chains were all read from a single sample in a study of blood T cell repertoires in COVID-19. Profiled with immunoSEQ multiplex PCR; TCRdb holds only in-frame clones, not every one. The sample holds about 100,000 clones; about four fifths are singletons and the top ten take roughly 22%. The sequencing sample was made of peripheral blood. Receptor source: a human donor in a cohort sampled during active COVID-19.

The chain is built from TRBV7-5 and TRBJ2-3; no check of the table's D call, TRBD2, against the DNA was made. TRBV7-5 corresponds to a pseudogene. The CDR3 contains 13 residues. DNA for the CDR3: TGTGCCAGAAGCTTTCCCGGGGGAGATACGCAGTATTTT. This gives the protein CARSFPGGDTQYF.

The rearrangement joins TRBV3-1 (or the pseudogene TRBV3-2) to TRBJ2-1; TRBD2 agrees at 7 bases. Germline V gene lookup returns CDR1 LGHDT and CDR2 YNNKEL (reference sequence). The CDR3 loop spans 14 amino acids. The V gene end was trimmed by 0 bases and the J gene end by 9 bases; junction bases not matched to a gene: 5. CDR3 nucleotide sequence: TGTGCCAGCAGCCAAGATCGGCTAGCGGTTGAGCAGTTCTTC. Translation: CASSQDRLAVEQFF.

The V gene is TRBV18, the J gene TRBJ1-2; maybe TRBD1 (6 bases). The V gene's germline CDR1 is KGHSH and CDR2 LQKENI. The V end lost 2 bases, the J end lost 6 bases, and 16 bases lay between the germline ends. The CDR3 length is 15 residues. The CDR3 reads CASSPTYIQGHGYTF. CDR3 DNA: TGTGCCAGCTCACCAACTTATATACAGGGTCATGGCTACACCTTC. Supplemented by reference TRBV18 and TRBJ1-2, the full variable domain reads NAGVMQNPRHLVRRRGQEARLRCSPMKGHSHVYWYRQLPEEGLKFMVYLQKENIIDESGMPKERFSAEFPKEGPSILRIQQVVRGDSAAYFCASSPTYIQGHGYTFGSGTRLTVV.

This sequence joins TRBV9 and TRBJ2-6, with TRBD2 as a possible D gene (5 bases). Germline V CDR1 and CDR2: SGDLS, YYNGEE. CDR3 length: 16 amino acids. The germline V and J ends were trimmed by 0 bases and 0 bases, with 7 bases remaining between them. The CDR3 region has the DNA TGTGCCAGCAGCGTAGGCGGGCGCTCTGGGGCCAACGTCCTGACTTTC. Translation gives CASSVGGRSGANVLTF.

Here the CDR3 DNA reads TGTGCCAGCAGCCCCAGGACAGTAGCCTACGAGCAGTACTTC. Its protein is CASSPRTVAYEQYF. J is TRBJ2-7 and V is TRBV7-8; possibly TRBD1 for D (6 bases). The CDR3 is 14 residues long. Trimming stripped 5 bases from V and 2 bases from J, with 13 bases between. Germline V gives CDR1 SGHVS, CDR2 FQNEAQ.

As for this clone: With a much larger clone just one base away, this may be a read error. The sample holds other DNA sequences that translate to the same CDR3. CDR3 bases: TGCGCCAGCAGCTTGGGACAGACCAATTCACCCCTCCACTTT. Translated, it gives CASSLGQTNSPLHF. The J gene is TRBJ1-6, the V gene TRBV5-1; TRBD1 is a possible D gene (5 bases). V was shortened by 0 bases and J by 7 bases, with 8 bases between the two germline ends. The CDR3 runs to 14 residues. Germline V gene lookup returns CDR1 SGHRS and CDR2 YFSETQ.

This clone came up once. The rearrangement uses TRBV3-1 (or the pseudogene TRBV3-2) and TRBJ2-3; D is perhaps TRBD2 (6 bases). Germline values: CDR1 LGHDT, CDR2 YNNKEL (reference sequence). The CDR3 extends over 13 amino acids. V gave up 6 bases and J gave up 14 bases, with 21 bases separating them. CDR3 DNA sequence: TGTGCCAGCAGTCTATCCCCTCTCGGGAGCTGGTATTTT. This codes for CASSLSPLGSWYF.

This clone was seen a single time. The CDR3 coding sequence is TGTGCCAGCAGTACCCCGGACAGGTTAAGGGAGCAGTACTTC. Translating it yields CASSTPDRLREQYF. The chain has TRBV6-2 or TRBV6-3 and TRBJ2-7, with 7 nucleotides matching TRBD1. V was pared by 5 bases and J by 7 bases, with 11 bases of the junction left unmatched. The CDR3 loop spans 14 amino acids. Germline lookup yields CDR1 MNHEY and CDR2 SVGEGT.

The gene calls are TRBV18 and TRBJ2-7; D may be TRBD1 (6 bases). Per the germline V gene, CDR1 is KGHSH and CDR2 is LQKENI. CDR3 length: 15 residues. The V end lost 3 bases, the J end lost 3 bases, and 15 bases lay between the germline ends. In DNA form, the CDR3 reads TGTGCCAGCTCACCTACAACAGGGACCAGCTACGAGCAGTACTTC. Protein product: CASSPTTGTSYEQYF.

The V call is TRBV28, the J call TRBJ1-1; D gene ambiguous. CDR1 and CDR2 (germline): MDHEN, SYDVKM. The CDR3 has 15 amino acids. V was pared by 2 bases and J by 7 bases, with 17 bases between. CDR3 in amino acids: CASSLNLGGINEAFF. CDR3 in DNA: TGTGCCAGCAGTTTAAATCTGGGAGGTATTAATGAAGCTTTCTTT.

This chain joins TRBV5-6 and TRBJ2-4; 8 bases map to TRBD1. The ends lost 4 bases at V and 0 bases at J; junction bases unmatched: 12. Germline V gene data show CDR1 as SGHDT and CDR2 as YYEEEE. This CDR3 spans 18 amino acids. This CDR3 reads CASSQPRQGRKAKNIQYF. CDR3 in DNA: TGTGCCAGCAGCCAGCCCCGACAGGGGAGGAAAGCCAAAAACATTCAGTACTTC.

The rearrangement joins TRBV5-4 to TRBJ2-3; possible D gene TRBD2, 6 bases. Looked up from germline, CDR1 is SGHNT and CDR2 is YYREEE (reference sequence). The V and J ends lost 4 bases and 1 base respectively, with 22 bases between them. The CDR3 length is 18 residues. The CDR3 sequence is CASSGWPPGGGGTDTQYF. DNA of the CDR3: TGTGCCAGCAGCGGCTGGCCCCCGGGCGGAGGGGGCACAGATACGCAGTATTTT.

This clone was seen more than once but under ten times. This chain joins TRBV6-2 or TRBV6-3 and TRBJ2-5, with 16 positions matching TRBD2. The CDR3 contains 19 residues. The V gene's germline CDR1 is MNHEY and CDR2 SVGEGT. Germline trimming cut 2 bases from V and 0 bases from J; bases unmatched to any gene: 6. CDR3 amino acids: CASSYEVGLAGGYQETQYF. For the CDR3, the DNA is TGTGCCAGCAGTTACGAGGTGGGACTAGCGGGAGGGTACCAAGAGACCCAGTACTTC.

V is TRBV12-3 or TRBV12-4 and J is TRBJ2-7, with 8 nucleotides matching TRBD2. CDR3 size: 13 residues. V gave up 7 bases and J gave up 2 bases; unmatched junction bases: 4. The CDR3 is CASNPAGAYEQYF. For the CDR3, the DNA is TGTGCCAGCAACCCAGCGGGAGCCTACGAGCAGTACTTC.

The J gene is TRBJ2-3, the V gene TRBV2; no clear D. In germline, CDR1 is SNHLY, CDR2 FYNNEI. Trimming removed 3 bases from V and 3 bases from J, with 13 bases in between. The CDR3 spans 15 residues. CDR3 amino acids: CASSDGATVTDTQYF. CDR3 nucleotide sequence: TGTGCCAGCAGTGACGGTGCTACGGTTACAGATACGCAGTATTTT.

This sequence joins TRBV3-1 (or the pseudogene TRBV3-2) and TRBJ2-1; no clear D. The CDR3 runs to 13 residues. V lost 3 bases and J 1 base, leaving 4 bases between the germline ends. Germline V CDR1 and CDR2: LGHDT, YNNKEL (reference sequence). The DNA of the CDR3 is TGTGCCAGCAGCCACTCTTCCTACAATGAGCAGTTCTTC. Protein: CASSHSSYNEQFF.

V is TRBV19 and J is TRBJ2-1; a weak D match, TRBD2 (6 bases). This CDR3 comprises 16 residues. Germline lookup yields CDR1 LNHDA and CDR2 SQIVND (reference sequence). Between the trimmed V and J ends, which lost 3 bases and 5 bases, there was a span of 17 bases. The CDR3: CASSIGTGTRDNEQFF. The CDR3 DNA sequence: TGTGCCAGTAGTATTGGGACCGGGACTCGAGACAATGAGCAGTTCTTC.

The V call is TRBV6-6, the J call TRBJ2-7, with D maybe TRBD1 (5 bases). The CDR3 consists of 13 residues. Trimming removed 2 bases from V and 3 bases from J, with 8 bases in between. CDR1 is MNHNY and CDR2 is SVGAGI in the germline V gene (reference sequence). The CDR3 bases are TGTGCCAGCAGTTACCAGACAGACTACGAGCAGTACTTC. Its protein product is CASSYQTDYEQYF.

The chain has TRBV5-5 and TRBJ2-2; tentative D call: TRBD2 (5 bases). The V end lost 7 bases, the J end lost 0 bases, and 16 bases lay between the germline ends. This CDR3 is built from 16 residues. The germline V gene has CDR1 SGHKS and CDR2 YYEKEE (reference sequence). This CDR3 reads CASRSGPHSNTGELFF. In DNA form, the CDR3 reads TGTGCCAGCCGGAGCGGCCCCCATTCGAACACCGGGGAGCTGTTTTTT.

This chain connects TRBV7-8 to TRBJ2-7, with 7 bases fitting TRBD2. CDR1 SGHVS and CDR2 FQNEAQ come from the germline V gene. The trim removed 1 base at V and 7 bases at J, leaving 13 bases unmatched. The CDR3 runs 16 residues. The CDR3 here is CASSLVGLTFRAEQYF. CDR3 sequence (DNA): TGTGCCAGCAGCTTAGTGGGACTAACATTCCGTGCTGAGCAGTACTTC.